Following are 3 T cell receptor beta chains from one sample sequenced in a study of T cells in localized non-small cell lung cancer. The protocol was immunoSEQ multiplex PCR, while the TCRdb copy is restricted to in-frame clones and leaves out a portion. The data contain 25,000 to 30,000 clones, about 90% of them singletons. The input for sequencing was peripheral blood mononuclear cells, taken before any cancer treatment. These receptor sequences come from a woman aged 35 to 70 with stage III lung adenocarcinoma.

The chain has TRBV27 and TRBJ1-2, with 8 bases fitting TRBD1. The germline V gene has CDR1 MNHEY and CDR2 SMNVEV (reference sequence). CDR3 size: 14 residues. The J segment lost 8 bases and the V segment lost 5 bases, leaving 10 bases of the junction unmatched. The CDR3 loop reads CASSTGGGLRGYTF. CDR3 coding DNA: TGTGCCAGCAGTACAGGGGGGGGGTTGAGGGGCTACACCTTC.

This clone was seen once. The J gene is TRBJ1-4, the V gene TRBV19, with D unclear. The germline V gene has CDR1 LNHDA and CDR2 SQIVND (reference sequence). This CDR3 has 12 amino acids. V lost 8 bases, J lost 4 bases, and 8 bases lay in between. CDR3 sequence: CASGRINEKLFF. The CDR3, as DNA: TGTGCCAGTGGAAGGATTAATGAAAAACTGTTTTTT.

The chain is built from TRBV11-2 and TRBJ1-3; 7 nucleotides agree with TRBD1. The junction had 5 bases not matched to a gene; V was cut back by 0 bases and J by 0 bases. The CDR3 is 17 amino acids. CDR1 is SGHAT, CDR2 FQNNGV, per germline. CDR3 protein: CASSLEAGGLSGNTIYF. In DNA, the CDR3 is TGTGCCAGCAGCTTAGAAGCAGGGGGACTCTCTGGAAACACCATATATTTT. The full variable domain, completed using reference TRBV11-2 and TRBJ1-3, is EAGVAQSPRYKIIEKRQSVAFWCNPISGHATLYWYQQILGQGPKLLIQFQNNGVVDDSQLPKDRFSAERLKGVDSTLKIQPAKLEDSAVYLCASSLEAGGLSGNTIYFGEGSWLTVV.